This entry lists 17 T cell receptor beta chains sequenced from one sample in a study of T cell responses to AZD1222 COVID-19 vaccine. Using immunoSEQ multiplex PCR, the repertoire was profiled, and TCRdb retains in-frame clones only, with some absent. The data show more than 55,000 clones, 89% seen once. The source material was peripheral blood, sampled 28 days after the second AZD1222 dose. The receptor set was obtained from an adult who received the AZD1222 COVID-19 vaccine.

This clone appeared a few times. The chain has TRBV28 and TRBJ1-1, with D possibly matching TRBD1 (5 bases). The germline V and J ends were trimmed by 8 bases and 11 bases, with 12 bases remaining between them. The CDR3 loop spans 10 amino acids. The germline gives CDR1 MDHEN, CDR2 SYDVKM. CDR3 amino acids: CASGGATAFF. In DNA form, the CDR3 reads TGTGCCAGCGGAGGGGCCACGGCTTTCTTT.

The CDR3 bases are TGTGCCAGCAGCGGCTCGGGACTCTACAATGAGCAGTTCTTC. Amino acid sequence: CASSGSGLYNEQFF. The chain links TRBV11-2 to TRBJ2-1; perhaps TRBD2 as D (6 bases). Trimming removed 5 bases from V and 3 bases from J, with 11 bases in between. The CDR3 spans 14 residues. CDR1 and CDR2 (germline): SGHAT, FQNNGV.

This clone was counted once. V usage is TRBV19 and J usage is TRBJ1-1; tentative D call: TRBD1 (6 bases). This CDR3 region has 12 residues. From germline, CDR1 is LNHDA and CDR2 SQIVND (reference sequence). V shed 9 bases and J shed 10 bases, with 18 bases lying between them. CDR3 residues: CASQPSEGGAFF. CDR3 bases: TGTGCCAGCCAACCCTCCGAAGGGGGAGCTTTCTTT.

CDR3 sequence (DNA): TGTGCCAGCAGCCAAGATCGGGGATGGTCTGAAGCTTTCTTT. Translation gives CASSQDRGWSEAFF. The chain uses TRBV3-1 (or the pseudogene TRBV3-2) and TRBJ1-1; D gene unclear. The CDR3 loop spans 14 amino acids. CDR1 and CDR2 from the germline V gene are LGHDT and YNNKEL (reference sequence). Trimming pared 0 bases from V and 6 bases from J, leaving 11 bases between.

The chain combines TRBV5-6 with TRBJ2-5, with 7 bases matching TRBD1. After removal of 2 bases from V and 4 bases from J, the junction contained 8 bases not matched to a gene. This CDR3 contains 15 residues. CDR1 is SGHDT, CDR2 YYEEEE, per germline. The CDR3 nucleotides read TGTGCCAGCAGCTTATCGGTCGCAGGGGGAGAGACCCAGTACTTC. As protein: CASSLSVAGGETQYF.

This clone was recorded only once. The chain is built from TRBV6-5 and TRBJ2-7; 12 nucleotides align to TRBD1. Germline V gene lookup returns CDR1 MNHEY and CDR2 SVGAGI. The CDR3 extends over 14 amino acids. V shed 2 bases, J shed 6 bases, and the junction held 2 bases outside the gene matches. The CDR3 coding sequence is TGTGCCAGCAGTTACCGGGACAGGGGGCCCGAGCAGTACTTC. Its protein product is CASSYRDRGPEQYF.

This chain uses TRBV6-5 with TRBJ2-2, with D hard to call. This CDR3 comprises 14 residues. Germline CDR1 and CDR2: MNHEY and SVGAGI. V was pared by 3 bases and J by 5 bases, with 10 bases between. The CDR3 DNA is TGTGCCAGCAGTTATCAAGTGGGGACCGGGGAGCTGTTTTTT. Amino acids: CASSYQVGTGELFF.

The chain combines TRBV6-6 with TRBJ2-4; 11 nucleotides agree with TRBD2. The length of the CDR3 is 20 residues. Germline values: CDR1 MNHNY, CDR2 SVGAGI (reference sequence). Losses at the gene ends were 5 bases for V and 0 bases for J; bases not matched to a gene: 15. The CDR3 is CASSQPLAGGGTLAKNIQYF. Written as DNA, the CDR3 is TGTGCCAGCAGTCAACCTCTAGCGGGAGGTGGAACTCTAGCCAAAAACATTCAGTACTTC.

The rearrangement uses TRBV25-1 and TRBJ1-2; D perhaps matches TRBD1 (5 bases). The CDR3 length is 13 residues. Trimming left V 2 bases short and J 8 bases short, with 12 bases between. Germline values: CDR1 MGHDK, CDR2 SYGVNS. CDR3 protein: CASSELGGDGYTF. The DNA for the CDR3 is TGTGCCAGCAGTGAACTCGGAGGGGACGGCTACACCTTC.

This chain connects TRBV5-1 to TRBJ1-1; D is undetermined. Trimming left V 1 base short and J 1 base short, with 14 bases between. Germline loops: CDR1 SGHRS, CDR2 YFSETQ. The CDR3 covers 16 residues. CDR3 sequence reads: CASSLNLGLANTEAFF. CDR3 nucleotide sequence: TGCGCCAGCAGCTTGAATCTGGGATTAGCGAACACTGAAGCTTTCTTT.

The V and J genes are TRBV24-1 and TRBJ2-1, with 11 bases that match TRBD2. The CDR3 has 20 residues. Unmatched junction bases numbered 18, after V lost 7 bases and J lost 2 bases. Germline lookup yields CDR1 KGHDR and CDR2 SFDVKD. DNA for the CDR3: TGTGCCACCAGCTTCGCGAAAAATACTAGCGGGAGAGCGGCCTACAATGAGCAGTTCTTC. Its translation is CATSFAKNTSGRAAYNEQFF.

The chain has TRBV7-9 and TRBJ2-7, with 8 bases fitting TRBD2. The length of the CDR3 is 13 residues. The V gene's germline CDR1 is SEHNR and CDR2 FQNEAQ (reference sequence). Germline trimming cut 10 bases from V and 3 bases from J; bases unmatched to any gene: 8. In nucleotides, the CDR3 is TGTGCCACCACTAGCGGTTCCCTCTACGAGCAGTACTTC. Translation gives CATTSGSLYEQYF.

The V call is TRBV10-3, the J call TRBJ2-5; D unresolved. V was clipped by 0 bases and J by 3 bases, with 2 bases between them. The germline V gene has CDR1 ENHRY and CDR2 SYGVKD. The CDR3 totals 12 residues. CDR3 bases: TGTGCCATCAGTGAGTCGGAAGAGACCCAGTACTTC. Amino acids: CAISESEETQYF.

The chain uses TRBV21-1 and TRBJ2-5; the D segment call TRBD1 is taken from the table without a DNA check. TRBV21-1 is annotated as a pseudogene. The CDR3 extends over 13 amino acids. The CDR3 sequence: CASAKDSLETQYF. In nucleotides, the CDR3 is TGTGCCAGCGCCAAGGACAGCCTGGAGACCCAGTACTTC.

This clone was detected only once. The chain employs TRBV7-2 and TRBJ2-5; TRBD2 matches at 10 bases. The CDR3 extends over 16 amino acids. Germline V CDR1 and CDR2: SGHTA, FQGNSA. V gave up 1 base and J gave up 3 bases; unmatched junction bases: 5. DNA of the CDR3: TGTGCCAGCAGCTTAGTTCCAGCGGGGGGGGAAGAGACCCAGTACTTC. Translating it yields CASSLVPAGGEETQYF.

This CDR3 is CASRTRRQVSEAFF. For the CDR3, the DNA is TGTGCCAGCAGGACCAGACGACAGGTCTCTGAAGCTTTCTTT. This chain links TRBV2 with TRBJ1-1; D possibly corresponds to TRBD1 (6 bases). Germline lookup yields CDR1 SNHLY and CDR2 FYNNEI. This CDR3 contains 14 residues. Trimming left V 6 bases short and J 6 bases short, with 17 bases between.

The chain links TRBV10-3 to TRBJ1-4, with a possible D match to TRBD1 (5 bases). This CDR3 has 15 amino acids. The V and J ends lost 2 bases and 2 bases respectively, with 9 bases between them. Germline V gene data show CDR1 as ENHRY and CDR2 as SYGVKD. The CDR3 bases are TGTGCCATCAGTGAGATGGGGGGTACTAATGAAAAACTGTTTTTT. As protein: CAISEMGGTNEKLFF.